Here is one T cell receptor beta chain with its context. Its antigen remains unidentified. Base quality data are lacking; no much larger clone is found one base away. The germline V gene supplies CDR1 MNHEY and CDR2 SVGAGI. The CDR3, from cysteine to phenylalanine, totals 14 residues. The retained sequence is limited to the CDR3, 42 bases, with the frame set at the first base. For this chain, trimming is 6 bases at the V end and 5 bases at the J end, and the number of junction bases without a gene match is 10. Library creation used the immunoSEQ multiplex PCR assay. A mixture of 60 forward primers for TCR Vbeta segments and 13 reverse primers for TCR Jbeta segments was used in the multiplex PCR. Amplification of the CDR3 region of rearranged TCR beta genes was performed with a multiplex PCR assay on genomic DNA. The amplified TCR beta libraries were sequenced on the Illumina HiSeq System as 87-base-pair reads. Regarding the original processing steps: A later analysis counted around 72 million unique TCR beta chains across the 666 repertoires, and 9 million to 14 million of these chains were shared by at least two donors. Raw reads were error-corrected and collapsed into unique sequences by a nearest-neighbor algorithm in which closely related sequences were merged to remove PCR and sequencing errors. Alignment of CDR3 sequences to IMGT reference sequences was used to assign V, D and J gene segments. Each retained sequence needed at least a six-nucleotide match to both a V gene segment and a J gene segment. Rearrangements were classified as productive when the CDR3 lacked stop codons and remained in frame with V and J, and all other rearrangements were classified as non-productive. CDR3 was defined by IMGT convention, running from the second conserved V-encoded cysteine to the conserved J-encoded phenylalanine. In an earlier analysis of around 540 of the donors, sequences lacking an unambiguous match to a single V gene segment were excluded. In an earlier analysis of 500 to 750 of the donors, V segments were called functional above 56.7% productive rearrangements and were called segregating when the between-donor standard deviation exceeded 5%. To diagnose cytomegalovirus status from the catalog of TCR beta chain sequences, a statistical classification framework was built. A later analysis assigned V and J genes by comparing TCR nucleotide sequences with IMGT/GENE-DB human TR gene sequences. The TCRdist pipeline was used in a later analysis to assign CDR3 sequences and most-parsimonious VDJ recombination scenarios. A later analysis defined each TCR beta chain by its CDR3 amino acid sequence plus V-gene family, and excluded reads lacking a unique V-gene family. To address suspected cross-contamination and a sequencing artifact, a later analysis removed 592 highly shared, low-generation-probability nucleotide sequences. In a later analysis, a clonal expansion index was calculated for each public chain from normalized within-repertoire ranks of inferred template counts. Generation probabilities in a later analysis came from a VDJ recombination model fitted to out-of-frame rearrangements, and those results were checked against IGoR. A later analysis scored TCR-TCR, TCR-HLA and TCR-CMV co-occurrence with hypergeometric tests, applying a repertoire-size bias correction to TCR pairs. False discovery rates were estimated in a later analysis by permuting HLA or CMV assignments 20 times. In a later analysis, co-occurring TCRs were grouped using DBSCAN, and TCRdist sequence similarity was added for clustering within HLA-allele-positive subsets. Repertoires with fewer than 30,000 or more than 120,000 public chains, plus five repertoires with anomalous nucleotide sharing, were excluded from co-occurrence clustering. The clones in this table, taken by TCRdb from immuneACCESS, are in-frame only. Not every clone is retained; where verified, under half of the shortfall comes from an unresolved V gene, and the cause of the rest is unknown. V and J calls and clone size are given by that table; D and trimming were obtained from the DNA. The sample contains over 110,000 clones, roughly four fifths of them found a single time. The ten largest clones add up to 9.7% of the sample.

These data originate in a study of cytomegalovirus exposure and HLA in healthy donors (dated 2017 in TCRdb). For the study in its entirety: An earlier analysis of approximately 640 of the donors reported more than 250 Gb of sequence data and 120 million or so unique TCR beta sequences from around 200 million T cells. About 300 gigabases of sequencing data and roughly 90 million unique TCR sequences were included in an early release covering about 620 HLA-typed donors. Of the 300 to 450 genotyped donors, 65% to 90% were placed in the genetic ancestry cluster associated with self-reported Caucasian donors. The aim of the study was to test whether cataloging public T cell receptors could identify signatures of past pathogen exposure. Using immunosequencing, the study profiled T cell repertoires from around 680 subjects and related those repertoires to cytomegalovirus serostatus. Along with the roughly 700-subject first cohort, a separate validation cohort of more than 90 different subjects was used. To predict cytomegalovirus infection status, the study brought together high-throughput TCR immunosequencing, statistical association of individual TCRs with disease status, and machine learning. In a later analysis, previously published TCR beta repertoires from fewer than 750 donors were re-analyzed and high-resolution HLA genotyping was added so that TCR occurrence patterns could be studied. The later analysis used no new phenotypic data to find candidate immune exposures, relying instead on TCR beta sequences and their occurrence across donors. An earlier analysis of around 540 of the donors applied high-throughput TCR beta sequencing to assess whether each TCR beta V gene segment acted as functional or pseudogenic. Donor age, sex, ethnicity and CMV serostatus were collected together with the repertoire data. Genome-wide SNP genotypes for about 65% of the roughly 700 donors were used in a later genetic analysis, which treated that subset as a discovery cohort. All discovery cohort repertoires had been generated using a single sequencing platform. HLA typing included class I and class II loci at four-digit resolution. Typing coverage differed by locus: A, B, C, DRB1 and DQB1 were typed in about 629-640 donors, DQA1 in 500 to 550, DPA1 in around 610, and DPB1 in just under 490. Because of strong linkage in the cohort, roughly 5 DR-DQ haplotypes were treated as single units for association and clustering. Among about 400 genotyped donors of the cohort, an average of approximately 240,000 unique TCR beta nucleotide sequences was sequenced per donor, of which 15% to 20% were non-productive. General conclusions and limits of the study: In a later analysis, several top co-occurrence clusters were reported to appear linked to parvovirus B19, influenza, CMV and Epstein-Barr virus. A further reported finding was that TCR beta sequences accurately predicted the HLA-A and HLA-B alleles for most subjects in the first cohort. Specific HLA alleles were associated with 15,000 to 20,000 TCR beta sequences at a false discovery rate of 0.05 in a later analysis. In a later analysis, HLA-associated TCR beta chains were found to be more clonally expanded and to have lower generation probabilities than equally common non-associated chains. In an earlier analysis of some 550 of the donors, most TCR beta V segments were observed in productive rearrangements about 87% or about 30% of the time, broadly matching IMGT annotations. In a later analysis, most CMV-associated TCR beta chains were found to appear HLA-restricted, with HLA associations seemingly driven largely by CMV exposure. For the cohort, immune exposure information was limited to CMV serostatus. A cluster of highly shared sequence variants was judged likely to represent a technical artifact of the sequencing pipeline. A total of 150 or so TCR beta chains were listed by the study as associated with cytomegalovirus. Compared with the roughly 670-donor mean, donors in an Asian-associated ancestry cluster had fewer N-insertions in productive TCRs, according to a later genetic analysis. Linkage disequilibrium might explain the correlated functional status among segregating V segments, but an unknown experimental factor could not be excluded. Presence/absence analyses assumed roughly uniform sequencing depth across donors, an assumption that may not hold. While some public TCRs were present in many individuals, most TCR sequences turned up only very rarely across donors. The earlier analysis of about 600 of the donors excluded approximately 17 rarely observed V segments, including chromosome 9 orphons, because counts were too low. In both the original and validation cohorts, the classifier was reported to diagnose cytomegalovirus status with high specificity and sensitivity. The authors suggested that the approach could potentially be extended to other disease states and immunological phenotypes. In vitro tests confirmed that three of the cytomegalovirus-associated TCR beta chains recognize cytomegalovirus antigens. Because the 87-base-pair reads could not distinguish some IMGT-functional V segments, including TRBV6-2 and TRBV6-3, those segments were excluded. A later genetic analysis associated a missense DCLRE1C variant with V-gene and J-gene trimming of TCR beta chains, and an independent cohort replicated the association. HLA typing was unavailable for some donors at each locus, so association tests used only the typed subset. When HLA alleles, especially DR and DQ, strongly co-occurred, TCR associations were difficult to assign to individual alleles. In a later analysis, TCR association rates were found to vary across HLA loci, with the most associated TCRs seen for DRB1 alleles and the fewest for HLA-C alleles. The cohort was sequenced for TCR beta chains only, and without alpha or paired-chain data the features that could be detected were limited.

The cohort comprised 670 or so healthy bone marrow donors. At the time of sampling, all cohort members were nominally healthy, though unrecorded immune exposures were likely present. The donor tested CMV seropositive, placing the donor among the 250 to 300 seropositive members of the cohort. A peripheral blood sample was collected from each donor, and TCR beta sequencing was performed on peripheral blood mononuclear cells. Genomic DNA extraction from the blood cell samples was performed with the Qiagen DNeasy Blood Extraction Kit. This sequence originates from an older woman in good health and CMV-seropositive. The V gene is TRBV6-5 and the J gene is TRBJ2-7, with 7 central nucleotides matching TRBD1. Source material: PBMCs. The nucleotide sequence is given as TGTGCCAGCAGCCTAGGGGGCGCGATCCACGAGCAGTACTTC. Its coded protein is CASSLGGAIHEQYF.